Below, one TCR beta chain is given with its context. The sample has other DNA sequences that encode this CDR3 too. The method was immunoSEQ multiplex PCR; TCRdb's version includes in-frame clones alone and lacks a portion of them. Of around 2,000,000 clones in the sample, 85% to 95% were seen once. The data derive from a study of shared clonotypes between healthy human individuals. It was CD45RO-negative cells, positively selected for CCR7, that made up naive CD8 cells, with terminally differentiated effector memory CD45RA+ cells excluded. The CDR3 runs to 12 residues. CDR1 and CDR2 (germline): MNHEY, SMNVEV (reference sequence). Trimming cost V 5 bases and J 5 bases; bases outside gene matches: 2.

This chain joins TRBV27 and TRBJ1-2; 7 bases align to TRBD1. The clonotype comes from a man younger than 30 in good health. The sequencing sample was made of naive CD8+ T cells sorted from blood. As DNA, the CDR3 is TGTGCCAGCAGTCCAGGGGGGTATGGCTACACCTTC. Its translation: CASSPGGYGYTF.